Sequencing of this TCR beta chain was carried out in a study of T-cell reconstitution after alpha-beta-depleted transplantation in children. Library preparation (for TCRbeta) was performed with unique molecular identifiers. TCRdb re-analysed the PCR reads in MiXCR, keeping a single row per CDR3 protein. The sample contains hundreds of thousands of distinct CDR3 sequences, around 13% of which appear only once. Between the trimmed V and J ends, which lost 8 bases and 2 bases, there was a span of 12 bases. Germline lookup yields CDR1 MDHEN and CDR2 SYDVKM. The CDR3 is 13 amino acids. This clonotype appeared many times.

The rearrangement joins TRBV28 to TRBJ2-5; D uncertain. The clonotype comes from a girl aged 2-10 years with congenital amegakaryocytic thrombocytopenia, due to receive a stem cell transplant. Sample: PBMCs, taken before TCRalphabeta/CD19-depleted stem cell transplant. In DNA form, the CDR3 reads TGTGCCAGCGGCCTTCGGGCTCAAGAGACCCAGTACTTC. This encodes CASGLRAQETQYF.